This T cell receptor (beta chain) originates from a study of PD-L1 blockade in urothelial cancer (dated by TCRdb to 2016 to 2017). For context, the study as a whole: All patients started therapy in the mid-2010s and received atezolizumab 1,200 mg intravenously every 3 weeks. About 85% of the 29 patients were males with bladder-origin urothelial cancer, and 18 of 29 reported a prior smoking history. Patients had an ECOG performance status of 0 or 1 and had received between 0 and 3 prior chemotherapy regimens. Blood samples were analyzed at two time points: 3 weeks after treatment start (second dose) and 6 weeks after treatment start. Blood samples gave median yields of around 140,000 T cells and 82,636 unique TCRs, along with a median clonality of around 0.08. Somatic, immune and clinical correlates of response to PD-L1 blockade with atezolizumab in urothelial cancer were the focus of an exploratory multi-omic analysis. Pretreatment tumor samples, along with matched peripheral blood serially collected before and after atezolizumab treatment, were subjected to TCR sequencing. Progression-free survival longer than 6 months counted as durable clinical benefit, and TCR features were additionally tested against both progression-free and overall survival. In the same patients who had TCR sequencing, pretreatment tumors also underwent whole exome sequencing and RNA sequencing. Durable clinical benefit was achieved by nine patients but not by the remaining 20. Pretreatment blood TCR-seq was available for about 30 patients, at least one posttreatment blood collection was obtained for around 25 patients, and tumor TCR-seq was available for around 25 patients.

The CDR3, from cysteine to phenylalanine, totals 15 residues. This entry keeps only the CDR3 DNA: 45 bases, framed from base 1. V is cut by 8 bases and J by 3 bases, and the space between the germline ends is 18 bases. Sequences SGHAT (CDR1) and FQNNGV (CDR2) are obtained from the germline V gene. The intended sense of this specimen's time point label: pretreatment peripheral blood. The cohort included 25 to 30 patients with locally advanced or metastatic urothelial carcinoma who were treated at Memorial Sloan Kettering on a trial protocol. Peripheral blood mononuclear cells were collected from each patient pretreatment and during treatment, giving between 1 and 8 total time points per patient. The Qiagen DNeasy Blood extraction kit was used to purify genomic DNA from total PBMCs and from tumor samples. Collected pretreatment and during treatment, PBMCs were isolated and stored as previously described.

Study-wide findings and limitations: Greater expansion of tumor-associated TCR clones in peripheral blood 3 weeks after the start of treatment was observed in patients with durable benefit (n of about 20, p = 0.022). Improved progression-free and overall survival was found to be associated with pretreatment peripheral blood TCR clonality below the median. Because the sample size was small (n of about 29) and many exploratory analyses were performed, the results are intended to be hypothesis-generating.

Note on this clone: Its cognate antigen has yet to be identified. Within one base of it there is no much larger clone, and no base qualities were kept.

Synthetic TCR analog templates were spiked into each PCR so that absolute template abundance could be estimated from read counts. TCRbeta CDR3 regions were amplified from genomic DNA with bias-controlled V and J gene primers using the immunoSEQ assay. Sequencing of rearranged TCRbeta segments was done at approximately 20X coverage. As for the authors' bioinformatics: Sequencing errors were corrected by clustering and CDR3s were annotated against IMGT to assign V, D and J genes. Out-of-frame and stop-codon sequences were excluded, and only productive TCRbeta rearrangements were used in downstream analyses. Clonality was calculated as one minus the Shannon entropy normalized by the log of the number of unique productive sequences. Clones differing between time points or between blood and tumor were identified by Fisher's exact test with Benjamini-Hochberg correction at adjusted p below 0.01. The clones in this table, taken by TCRdb from immuneACCESS, are in-frame only. Not every clone is retained; where verified, under half of the shortfall comes from an unresolved V gene, and the cause of the rest is unknown. That table furnishes V, J and clone size, whereas the DNA furnished D and trimming. This sample gives approximately 90,000 clones in total; more than 70% of them show up just once. In total, the top ten clones hold about an eighth of the sample.

The input for sequencing was PBMCs, taken around atezolizumab (anti-PD-L1) treatment. This receptor was taken from a man in his 60s with urothelial cancer. The chain is assembled from TRBV11-2 and TRBJ2-3; matching of 6 bases hints at TRBD2 as the D gene. The encoded CDR3 is CASCAGIGGTDTQYF. The DNA is as follows: TGTGCCAGCTGTGCGGGGATCGGGGGTACAGATACGCAGTATTTT.